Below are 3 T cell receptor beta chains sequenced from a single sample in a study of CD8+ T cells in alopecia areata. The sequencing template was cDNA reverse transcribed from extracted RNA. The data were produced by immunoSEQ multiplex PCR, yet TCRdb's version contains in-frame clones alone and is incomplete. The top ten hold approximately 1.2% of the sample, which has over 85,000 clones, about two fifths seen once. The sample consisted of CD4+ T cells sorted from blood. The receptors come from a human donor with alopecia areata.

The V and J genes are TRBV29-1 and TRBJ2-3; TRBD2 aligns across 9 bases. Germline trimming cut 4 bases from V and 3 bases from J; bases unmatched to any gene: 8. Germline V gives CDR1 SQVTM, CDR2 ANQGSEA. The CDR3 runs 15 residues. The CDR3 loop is CSVGHRAGGTDTQYF. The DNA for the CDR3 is TGCAGCGTTGGTCATCGGGCGGGAGGGACAGATACGCAGTATTTT.

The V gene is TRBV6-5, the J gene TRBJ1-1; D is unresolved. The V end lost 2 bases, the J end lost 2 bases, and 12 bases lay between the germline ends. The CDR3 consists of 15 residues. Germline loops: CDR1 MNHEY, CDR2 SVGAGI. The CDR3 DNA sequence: TGTGCCAGCAGTTACAATAGGAGAAGTAACACTGAAGCTTTCTTT. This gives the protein CASSYNRRSNTEAFF.

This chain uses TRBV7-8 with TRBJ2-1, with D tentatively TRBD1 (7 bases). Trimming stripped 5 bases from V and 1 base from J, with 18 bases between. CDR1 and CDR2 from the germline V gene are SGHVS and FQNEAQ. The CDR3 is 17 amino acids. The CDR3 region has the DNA TGTGCCAGCAGCGGCGGGACAGCCGACGGGTCCTACAATGAGCAGTTCTTC. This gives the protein CASSGGTADGSYNEQFF.